The 13 T cell receptor beta chains given below trace back to one sample, sequenced in a study of blood T cell repertoires in COVID-19. Sequencing was performed with immunoSEQ multiplex PCR; in TCRdb, only in-frame clones are kept and a portion is missing. The table has 380,000 or so clones, around 90% seen once. Sequences were obtained from PBMCs or T cells enriched from blood (not recorded which). These receptors all stem from a woman in her 40s with acute COVID-19.

This clone was found once. The same CDR3 can be traced to other DNA sequences in this sample. The chain carries TRBV5-1 and TRBJ1-2; D remains ambiguous. CDR3 size: 12 residues. Between the trimmed V and J ends, which lost 0 bases and 6 bases, there was a span of 6 bases. The germline CDR1 and CDR2 sequences are SGHRS and YFSETQ. As DNA, the CDR3 is TGCGCCAGCAGCTTGGTCGGGGATGGCTACACCTTC. Protein product: CASSLVGDGYTF.

The CDR3 loop reads CASSTQGETQYF. The CDR3 DNA follows: TGTGCCAGCAGCACTCAGGGGGAGACCCAGTACTTC. The gene calls are TRBV11-2 and TRBJ2-5; a weak D match, TRBD1 (6 bases). Germline CDR1 reads SGHAT; CDR2 reads FQNNGV. This CDR3 has 12 amino acids. Deletions cut 5 bases from V and 5 bases from J, with 9 bases between.

V gene TRBV19 combines with J gene TRBJ1-5, with 7 bases that match TRBD1. Germline V CDR1 and CDR2: LNHDA, SQIVND (reference sequence). This CDR3 has 14 amino acids. The trim removed 7 bases at V and 4 bases at J, leaving 7 bases unmatched. CDR3 in DNA: TGTGCCAGTACTCTGGGACAGACTAATCAGCCCCAGCATTTT. Translating gives CASTLGQTNQPQHF.

The chain uses TRBV5-1 and TRBJ1-1, with D maybe TRBD1 (5 bases). Looked up from germline, CDR1 is SGHRS and CDR2 is YFSETQ. Trimming removed 4 bases at V and 1 base at J, with 11 bases between. The CDR3 consists of 14 residues. The DNA for the CDR3 is TGCGCCAGCAGCCGAACAACAGGGAACACTGAAGCTTTCTTT. This gives the protein CASSRTTGNTEAFF.

The genes are TRBV7-6 and TRBJ2-4, with 13 positions matching TRBD2. Germline lookup yields CDR1 SGHVS and CDR2 FNYEAQ. Germline trimming cut 5 bases from V and 0 bases from J; bases unmatched to any gene: 4. CDR3 size: 17 residues. CDR3 amino acids: CASSAGLAGIAKNIQYF. The CDR3 coding sequence is TGTGCCAGCAGCGCGGGACTAGCGGGGATAGCCAAAAACATTCAGTACTTC.

CDR3 residues: CASSFPGQYEQYF. The CDR3 DNA follows: TGTGCCAGCAGCTTCCCGGGACAGTACGAGCAGTACTTC. The chain recombines TRBV5-6 with TRBJ2-7; TRBD1 aligns across 7 bases. The J segment lost 4 bases and the V segment lost 2 bases, leaving 3 bases of the junction unmatched. This CDR3 has 13 amino acids. Germline-derived CDR1 and CDR2 are SGHDT and YYEEEE.

Turning to this clone: An end of the junction differs from the germline gene, which may be a read error. The CDR3 loop reads CASSLSLLAANTKAFF. The CDR3 DNA reads TGCGCCAGCAGCTTGTCCCTTCTCGCAGCGAACACTAAAGCTTTCTTT. The chain links TRBV5-1 to TRBJ1-1; D is ambiguous. Germline V gene lookup returns CDR1 SGHRS and CDR2 YFSETQ. The CDR3 runs to 16 residues. The complete variable domain, with remaining parts taken from reference TRBV5-1 and TRBJ1-1, reads KAGVTQTPRYLIKTRGQQVTLSCSPISGHRSVSWYQQTPGQGLQFLFEYFSETQRNKGNFPGRFSGRQFSNSRSEMNVSTLELGDSALYLCASSLSLLAANTKAFFGQGTRLTVV.

The V call is TRBV11-2, the J call TRBJ2-7, with D uncertain. Germline V gene data show CDR1 as SGHAT and CDR2 as FQNNGV. Trimming cost V 1 base and J 3 bases, with 7 bases left between them. This CDR3 spans 13 amino acids. This chain's CDR3 is CASSLVPNYEQYF. In nucleotides, the CDR3 is TGTGCCAGCAGCTTAGTACCTAACTACGAGCAGTACTTC.

The rearrangement joins TRBV11-2 to TRBJ1-2; D call uncertain. CDR1 is SGHAT, CDR2 FQNNGV, per germline. The V and J ends lost 5 bases and 0 bases respectively, with 16 bases between them. This CDR3 contains 16 residues. The CDR3 sequence is CASSAPPRGANYGYTF. The CDR3 bases are TGTGCCAGCAGCGCGCCGCCCCGGGGAGCTAACTATGGCTACACCTTC.

The chain links TRBV30 to TRBJ2-2; D gene uncertain. The V gene lost 2 bases and the J gene lost 6 bases, with 7 bases spanning the gap. The germline CDR1 and CDR2 sequences are GTSNPN and SVGIG (reference sequence). CDR3 length equals 12 residues. Written as DNA, the CDR3 is TGTGCCTGGAGTATAATCCCCGGGGAGCTGTTTTTT. This translates into CAWSIIPGELFF.

The chain uses TRBV27 and TRBJ1-1; D perhaps matches TRBD1 (6 bases). Trimming stripped 6 bases from V and 6 bases from J, with 14 bases between. CDR1 is MNHEY and CDR2 is SMNVEV in the germline V gene (reference sequence). This CDR3 has 13 amino acids. The CDR3 region is CASRRTGWAEAFF. DNA of the CDR3: TGTGCCAGCAGACGAACAGGGTGGGCTGAAGCTTTCTTT.

The rearrangement joins TRBV3-1 (or the pseudogene TRBV3-2) to TRBJ2-1; a possible D gene is TRBD2 (7 bases). The V and J ends lost 0 bases and 0 bases respectively, with 12 bases between them. This CDR3 spans 17 amino acids. Germline CDR1 reads LGHDT; CDR2 reads YNNKEL (reference sequence). CDR3 DNA sequence: TGTGCCAGCAGCCAAGAGGGGGGGCTTGGCTCCTACAATGAGCAGTTCTTC. Its protein is CASSQEGGLGSYNEQFF.

Regarding this clone: Other DNA sequences in the sample encode the same CDR3. The rearrangement joins TRBV19 to TRBJ2-7, with TRBD1 identical over 9 bases. J lost 3 bases, V lost 1 base, and 1 base had no gene match. The CDR3 extends over 14 amino acids. The V gene's germline CDR1 is LNHDA and CDR2 SQIVND (reference sequence). The CDR3 spells CASSIGGQGYEQYF. In DNA form, the CDR3 reads TGTGCCAGTAGTATAGGGGGACAGGGCTACGAGCAGTACTTC.